This T cell receptor (beta chain) was observed in a study of blood T cell repertoires in COVID-19. Whole-study context: Sites across the United States, Italy and Spain contributed samples from acute and convalescent COVID-19. T cells, B-cell-depleted T cells, or PBMCs supplied cDNA or gDNA.

Original analysis: How many nucleated cells were present was estimated from reference gene primer amplification. Profiling relied on immunoSEQ multiplex PCR, and the TCRdb table lists in-frame clones only, not all of them. The V and J calls and clone size come from that table; D and trimming were worked out from the DNA. The data hold approximately 310,000 clones, with about 87% observed a single time. The CDR3 extends over 16 amino acids. Germline V gene data show CDR1 as MNHEY and CDR2 as SMNVEV (reference sequence). V lost 6 bases and J lost 1, with 15 bases in between. V and J are TRBV27 and TRBJ2-2; D is perhaps TRBD1 (6 bases). The TCR sequence derives from a woman aged 45-65 years who had recovered from COVID-19. The specimen was peripheral blood. CDR3: CASRSPRQENTGELFF. The CDR3 DNA reads as TGTGCCAGCAGATCACCCCGACAGGAGAACACCGGGGAGCTGTTTTTT.